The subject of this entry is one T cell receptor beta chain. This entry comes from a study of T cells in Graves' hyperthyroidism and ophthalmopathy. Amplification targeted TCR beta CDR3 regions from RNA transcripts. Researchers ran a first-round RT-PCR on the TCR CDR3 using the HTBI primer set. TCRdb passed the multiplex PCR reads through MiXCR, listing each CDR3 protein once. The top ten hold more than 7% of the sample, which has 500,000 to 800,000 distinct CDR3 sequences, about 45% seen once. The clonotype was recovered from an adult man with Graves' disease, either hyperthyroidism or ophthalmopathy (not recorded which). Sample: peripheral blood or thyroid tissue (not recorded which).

CDR3 sequence: CASQGQETRDHEQYF. The CDR3 nucleotides are TGTGCCAGCCAAGGACAGGAAACTAGAGATCACGAGCAGTACTTC. V usage is TRBV10-3 and J usage is TRBJ2-7, with 7 positions matching TRBD1. Germline CDR1 reads ENHRY; CDR2 reads SYGVKD. The CDR3 spans 15 residues. With 10 bases clipped from V and 5 bases from J, the junction kept 17 bases outside the gene matches.